The rows below give T cell receptor beta chains drawn from one sample of a study of a mutant IDH1 vaccine in newly diagnosed glioma. Profiled with immunoSEQ multiplex PCR; TCRdb holds only in-frame clones, not every one. There are 30,000 or so clones in the sample; 80% to 90% occur only once, and 4.8% lies in the top ten. The sample here was PBMCs, taken from a glioma patient treated with radiotherapy, temozolomide or both. Every receptor here comes from a woman in her forties with glioma. Each CDR3 is given with its conserved first and last residue. Fields, in order: V gene, J gene, clone size, D gene, CDR3 DNA, CDR3 protein. A D gene is named only where the DNA matches it firmly. Clone size is stated in some rows and not others, as once, few, many or a class when expanded.

V gene: TRBV27
J gene: TRBJ1-2
clone size: NA
D gene: NA
CDR3 DNA: TGTGCCAGCAGTTCGGCACCGTCGGACTATGGCTACACCTTC
CDR3 protein: CASSSAPSDYGYTF

V gene: TRBV9
J gene: TRBJ2-3
clone size: NA
D gene: NA
CDR3 DNA: TGTGCCAGCAGCGTAGGAGGTACCTTGGCAGATACGCAGTATTTT
CDR3 protein: CASSVGGTLADTQYF

V gene: TRBV7-6
J gene: TRBJ2-1
clone size: NA
D gene: NA
CDR3 DNA: TGTGCCAGCAGGGATAGCGCCAGCTCCTACAATGAGCAGTTCTTC
CDR3 protein: CASRDSASSYNEQFF

V gene: TRBV29-1
J gene: TRBJ2-2
clone size: NA
D gene: NA
CDR3 DNA: TGCAGCGTTGTGGGGGGGCGGTTTTGGTCCGGGGAGCTGTTTTTT
CDR3 protein: CSVVGGRFWSGELFF

V gene: TRBV5-1
J gene: TRBJ1-1
clone size: NA
D gene: NA
CDR3 DNA: TGCGCCAGCAGCTTCGGAGGGTCTGGCAACACTGAAGCTTTCTTT
CDR3 protein: CASSFGGSGNTEAFF

V gene: TRBV5-1
J gene: TRBJ2-5
clone size: NA
D gene: NA
CDR3 DNA: TGCGCCAGCAGCCTGACACAAGAGACCCAGTACTTC
CDR3 protein: CASSLTQETQYF

V gene: TRBV30
J gene: TRBJ2-7
clone size: NA
D gene: TRBD2
CDR3 DNA: TGTGCCTGGAGTGTACTAGCGGGACCCTACGAGCAGTACTTC
CDR3 protein: CAWSVLAGPYEQYF

V gene: TRBV2
J gene: TRBJ2-7
clone size: NA
D gene: TRBD1
CDR3 DNA: TGTGCCAGCAGTGAGACAGGGGGCCAACTCGAGCAGTACTTC
CDR3 protein: CASSETGGQLEQYF

V gene: TRBV10-2
J gene: TRBJ2-7
clone size: NA
D gene: TRBD1
CDR3 DNA: TGCGCCAGCAGGGGTGGAGGACAGGGGGTTTCCTACGAGCAGTACTTC
CDR3 protein: CASRGGGQGVSYEQYF

V gene: TRBV5-4
J gene: TRBJ2-3
clone size: NA
D gene: TRBD2
CDR3 DNA: TGTGCCAGCAGCTTGGATCTGCGGGGGGTGAGCACAGATACGCAGTATTTT
CDR3 protein: CASSLDLRGVSTDTQYF

V gene: TRBV7-2
J gene: TRBJ1-2
clone size: NA
D gene: TRBD1
CDR3 DNA: TGTGCCAGCAGCCCACTGAGTGGGACAGGGTCCTATGGCTACACCTTC
CDR3 protein: CASSPLSGTGSYGYTF

V gene: TRBV19
J gene: TRBJ1-1
clone size: NA
D gene: NA
CDR3 DNA: TGTGCCAGTAGTAGACAGGTCGGGGACACTGAAGCTTTCTTT
CDR3 protein: CASSRQVGDTEAFF

V gene: TRBV7-6
J gene: TRBJ2-1
clone size: NA
D gene: NA
CDR3 DNA: TGTGCCAGCAGCTTAGCCCTGGGAAATGAGCAGTTCTTC
CDR3 protein: CASSLALGNEQFF

V gene: TRBV20-1
J gene: TRBJ1-1
clone size: NA
D gene: NA
CDR3 DNA: TGCAGTGCTAGAGACGGGATACGGGCTTTCTTT
CDR3 protein: CSARDGIRAFF

V gene: TRBV10-3
J gene: TRBJ2-3
clone size: NA
D gene: TRBD2
CDR3 DNA: TGTGCCATCAGTGAGAGAACTAGCGGGGTAACAGATACGCAGTATTTT
CDR3 protein: CAISERTSGVTDTQYF

V gene: TRBV6-5
J gene: TRBJ2-7
clone size: NA
D gene: TRBD2
CDR3 DNA: TGTGCCAGCAGTTACGCTGGCGGGGGGCAAGGCGAGCAGTACTTC
CDR3 protein: CASSYAGGGQGEQYF

V gene: TRBV29-1
J gene: TRBJ1-2
clone size: NA
D gene: NA
CDR3 DNA: TGCAGCGTTGAAGATCTTGGGGTTAACTATGGCTACACCTTC
CDR3 protein: CSVEDLGVNYGYTF

V gene: TRBV30
J gene: TRBJ1-1
clone size: NA
D gene: NA
CDR3 DNA: TGTGCCTGGGAGGTCGGGGTGGGCACTGAAGCTTTCTTT
CDR3 protein: CAWEVGVGTEAFF

V gene: TRBV27
J gene: TRBJ1-2
clone size: NA
D gene: NA
CDR3 DNA: TGTGCCAGCAGTTTTCGTAATACAGGGCGGAGCAGTGGCTACACCTTC
CDR3 protein: CASSFRNTGRSSGYTF

V gene: TRBV4-3
J gene: TRBJ2-2
clone size: NA
D gene: TRBD1
CDR3 DNA: TGCGCCAGCAGCCACCCAGGACAGGCGGGCGGGGAGCTGTTTTTT
CDR3 protein: CASSHPGQAGGELFF

V gene: TRBV25-1
J gene: TRBJ2-1
clone size: NA
D gene: NA
CDR3 DNA: TGTGCCAGCAGTGACCCCGTACAGCGATCCTACAATGAGCAGTTCTTC
CDR3 protein: CASSDPVQRSYNEQFF

V gene: TRBV13
J gene: TRBJ2-3
clone size: NA
D gene: NA
CDR3 DNA: TGTGCCAGCAGCGATCGACATACAGCGCCCGACACAGATACGCAGTATTTT
CDR3 protein: CASSDRHTAPDTDTQYF

V gene: TRBV19
J gene: TRBJ1-2
clone size: NA
D gene: NA
CDR3 DNA: TGTGCCAGTAGAAGTGGGGCAGGGCATGGCTACACCTTC
CDR3 protein: CASRSGAGHGYTF

V gene: TRBV29-1
J gene: TRBJ1-1
clone size: once
D gene: NA
CDR3 DNA: TGCAGCGTTGAAAACCCTACGTTATCGAACACTGAAGCTTTCTTT
CDR3 protein: CSVENPTLSNTEAFF

V gene: TRBV2
J gene: TRBJ1-3
clone size: NA
D gene: TRBD1
CDR3 DNA: TGTGCCAGCAGGACAGGGGTTTTCTCTGGAAACACCATATATTTT
CDR3 protein: CASRTGVFSGNTIYF